The present entry profiles one T cell receptor (beta chain) with its context. The source of the sample is a study of blood T cell repertoires in COVID-19. Study at large: T cells, B-cell-depleted T cells, or PBMCs provided the cDNA or gDNA that served as material.

The CDR3 covers 15 residues. Germline lookup yields CDR1 SEHNR and CDR2 FQNEAQ (reference sequence). V shed 7 bases and J 4 bases; nucleotides not matched to a gene: 12. TCRdb keeps only in-frame clones here, not all; method: immunoSEQ multiplex PCR. The profile covers fewer than 350,000 clones, with just over 90% appearing a single time and about 2.3% taken by the ten largest. This receptor was obtained from a woman aged 40 to 50 with acute COVID-19. The sequenced sample consisted of PBMCs or T cells enriched from blood (not recorded which). The chain employs TRBV7-9 and TRBJ1-2; 7 bases fit TRBD1. DNA for the CDR3: TGTGCCAGCACCGACGTCCCGGGACAGTCCTATGGCTACACCTTC. Its protein product is CASTDVPGQSYGYTF.